This TCR beta chain was recovered during a study of neoadjuvant anti-PD-1 for oral cavity cancer. Only in-frame clones appear in the TCRdb table, and some are missing; sequencing was by immunoSEQ multiplex PCR. The data contain about 9,900 clones, around 60% of them singletons. Germline values: CDR1 MNHEY, CDR2 SMNVEV (reference sequence). The CDR3 runs 15 residues. V was trimmed by 3 bases and J by 1 base, leaving 11 bases between them. Time point indicated: after neoadjuvant nivolumab, at surgical resection. The chain links TRBV27 to TRBJ2-3; D may be TRBD2 (5 bases). The clonotype was recovered from a person aged 40-85 years with oral cavity squamous cell carcinoma. The source was PBMCs, collected after nivolumab (anti-PD-1) treatment. In DNA form, the CDR3 reads TGTGCCAGCAGTTTCCGGAGAGGGCGCACAGATACGCAGTATTTT. This encodes CASSFRRGRTDTQYF.